This TCR beta chain was sequenced during a study of OX40 agonist ivuxolimab in advanced cancers. Exclusion of a patient followed from autoimmune disease history or systemic immunosuppression. Profiled with immunoSEQ multiplex PCR; TCRdb holds only in-frame clones, not every one. Of roughly 64,000 clones in the sample, roughly four fifths were seen once. The CDR3 is 14 amino acids. The V and J ends lost 6 bases and 1 base, in that order; junction bases with no gene match: 3. CDR1 is MNHNY and CDR2 is SVGAGI in the germline V gene (reference sequence). Turning to this clone: The antigen remains unidentified.

Study outcomes and limitations: Blood T cells, both CD4+ and CD8+, expanded clonally by week 6 at 0.1 to 3.0 mg/kg. CD8+ T cells (on average) carried more expanded clones than CD4+ T cells.

This TCR derives from an adult with an advanced solid tumor such as melanoma, head and neck, liver or kidney cancer. The chain couples TRBV6-6 to TRBJ2-1; 7 bases agree with TRBD2. Here the sequenced sample was CD4+ or CD8+ T cells sorted from blood, taken in a trial of the OX40 agonist ivuxolimab. CDR3 residues: CASRGLESYNEQFF. CDR3 DNA sequence: TGTGCCAGCAGAGGACTAGAGTCCTACAATGAGCAGTTCTTC.